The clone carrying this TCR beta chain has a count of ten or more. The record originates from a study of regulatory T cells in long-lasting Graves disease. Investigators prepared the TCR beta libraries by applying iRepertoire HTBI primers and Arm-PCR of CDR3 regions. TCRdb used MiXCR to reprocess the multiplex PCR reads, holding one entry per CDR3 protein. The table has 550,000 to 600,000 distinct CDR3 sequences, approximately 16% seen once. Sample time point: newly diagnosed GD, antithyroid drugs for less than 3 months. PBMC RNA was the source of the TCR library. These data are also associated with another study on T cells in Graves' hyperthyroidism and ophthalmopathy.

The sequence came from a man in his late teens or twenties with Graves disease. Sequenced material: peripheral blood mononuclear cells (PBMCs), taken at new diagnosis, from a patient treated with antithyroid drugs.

The CDR3 region has the DNA TGTGCCAGCAGCCATTTGGGTACTAGCTACGAGCAGTACTTC. Its translation is CASSHLGTSYEQYF. J is TRBJ2-7 and V is TRBV3-1, with D possibly being TRBD2 (5 bases). The CDR3 runs 14 residues. In germline, CDR1 is LGHDT, CDR2 YNNKEL (reference sequence). Trimming removed 3 bases from V and 3 bases from J, with 12 bases in between.